This T cell receptor (beta chain) was recovered during a study of T cells expressing NK-cell markers. TCRdb reprocessed the 5' RACE reads; each CDR3 protein has one entry and no DNA is given. The table gives some 390,000 distinct CDR3 sequences; the top ten clones make up roughly a tenth of it. This CDR3 spans 11 amino acids. Germline V gene sequence: CDR1 SEHNR, CDR2 FQNEAQ (reference sequence). The chain joins TRBV7-9 to TRBJ2-1. The sequence was obtained from a woman in her 50s in good health. Material: blood T cells: a sorted CD56 or NKG2C T cell subset, CD4+ or CD8+ T cells, or bulk PBMC T cells (not recorded which). The CDR3 sequence is CASTLNAGEFF.